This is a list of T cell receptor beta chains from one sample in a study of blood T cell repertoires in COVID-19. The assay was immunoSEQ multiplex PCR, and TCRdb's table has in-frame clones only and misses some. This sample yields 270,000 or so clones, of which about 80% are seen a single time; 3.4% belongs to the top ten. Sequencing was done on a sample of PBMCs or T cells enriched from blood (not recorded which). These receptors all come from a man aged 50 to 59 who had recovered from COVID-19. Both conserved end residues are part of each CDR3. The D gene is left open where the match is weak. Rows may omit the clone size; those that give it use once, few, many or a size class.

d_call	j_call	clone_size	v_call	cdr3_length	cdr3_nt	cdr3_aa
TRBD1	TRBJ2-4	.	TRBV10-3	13	TGTGCCACCGGACAGGGAGGATGGGACATTCAGTACTTC	CATGQGGWDIQYF
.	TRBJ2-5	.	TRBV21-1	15	TGTGCCAGCAGCAAAGAAGGGGCGGGGGAAGAGACCCAGTACTTC	CASSKEGAGEETQYF
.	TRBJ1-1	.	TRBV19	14	TGTGCCAGTAGCAGCTGGCTGGGGCAGACTGAAGCTTTCTTT	CASSSWLGQTEAFF
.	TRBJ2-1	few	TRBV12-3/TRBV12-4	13	TGTGCCAGCAGTCCTCCCTCGGGCAATGAGCAGTTCTTC	CASSPPSGNEQFF
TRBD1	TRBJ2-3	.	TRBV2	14	TGTGCCCCCCAAGGACAGGGTGGCACAGATACGCAGTATTTT	CAPQGQGGTDTQYF
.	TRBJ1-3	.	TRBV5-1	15	TGCGCCAGCAGCTTGACGGGAGCGGGAGGAAACACCATATATTTT	CASSLTGAGGNTIYF
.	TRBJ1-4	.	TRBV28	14	TGTGCCAGCAGGCCTACAGGGTGGGGTGAAAAACTGTTTTTT	CASRPTGWGEKLFF
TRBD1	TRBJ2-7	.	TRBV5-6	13	TGTGCCAGCAGCGGGGACAGAGACTACGAGCAGTACTTC	CASSGDRDYEQYF
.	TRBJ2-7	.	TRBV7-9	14	TGTGCCAGCAGCTACGGACAGAGCTCCTACGAGCAGTACTTC	CASSYGQSSYEQYF
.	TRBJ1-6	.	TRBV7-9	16	TGTGCCAGCAGTGCTCAGGGTGAATTTGATAATTCACCCCTCCACTTT	CASSAQGEFDNSPLHF
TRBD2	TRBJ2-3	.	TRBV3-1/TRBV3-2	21	TGTGCCAGCAGCCAAGACTTACTAGCGGCGGTAGCGATTTCTAGCACAGATACGCAGTATTTT	CASSQDLLAAVAISSTDTQYF
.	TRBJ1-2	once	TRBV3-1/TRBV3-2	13	TGTGCCAGCAAGGACAGTGGGGGCTATGGCTACACCTTC	CASKDSGGYGYTF
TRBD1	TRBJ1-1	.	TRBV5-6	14	TGTGCCAGCAGCTTGGGACAGGGAAAAACTGAAGCTTTCTTT	CASSLGQGKTEAFF
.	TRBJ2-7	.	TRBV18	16	TGTGCCAGCTCACCAGTCGATCTAGCGATTACCTACGAGCAGTACTTC	CASSPVDLAITYEQYF
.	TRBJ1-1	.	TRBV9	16	TGTGCCAGCAGCGTAGTAAAAGGGACTTGGAACACTGAAGCTTTCTTT	CASSVVKGTWNTEAFF
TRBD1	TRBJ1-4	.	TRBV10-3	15	TGTGCCATCAGTGACCCGGACAGGGGTGAGGAAAAACTGTTTTTT	CAISDPDRGEEKLFF
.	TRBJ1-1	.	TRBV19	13	TGTGCCAGTAGTCGGGTAGAGAACACTGAAGCTTTCTTT	CASSRVENTEAFF
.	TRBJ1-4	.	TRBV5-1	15	TGCGCCAGCAGCTTGGATGGGCAGATTAATGAAAAACTGTTTTTT	CASSLDGQINEKLFF
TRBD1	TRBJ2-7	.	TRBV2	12	TGTGCCAGCTCAGACAGGGTCTACGAGCAGTACTTC	CASSDRVYEQYF
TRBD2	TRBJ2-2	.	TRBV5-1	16	TGCGCCAGCAGCCCCCCGGGGCTAGCGGAGACCGGGGAGCTGTTTTTT	CASSPPGLAETGELFF
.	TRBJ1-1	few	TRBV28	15	TGTGCCAGCAGTGGGGTCGGGGATTGGGACACTGAAGCTTTCTTT	CASSGVGDWDTEAFF
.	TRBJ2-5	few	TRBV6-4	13	TGTGCCAGCAGTGTAAGCACGGAGGAGACCCAGTACTTC	CASSVSTEETQYF
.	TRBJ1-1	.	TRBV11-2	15	TGTGCCAGCACCCTCGGAGGGGGGGCGGACACTGAAGCTTTCTTT	CASTLGGGADTEAFF
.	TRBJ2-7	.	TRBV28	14	TGTGCCAGCAGATCGGTCCTTATTCCCTACGAGCAGTACTTC	CASRSVLIPYEQYF
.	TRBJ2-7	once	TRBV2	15	TGTGCCAGCAGTGAAGCAGAGACACGGGATTCCGAGCAGTACTTC	CASSEAETRDSEQYF
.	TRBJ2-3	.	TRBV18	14	TGTGCCAGCTCACTCAAAGCGTACACAGATACGCAGTATTTT	CASSLKAYTDTQYF
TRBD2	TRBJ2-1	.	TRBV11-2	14	TGTGCCAGCAGTGCAGCGGGGGGGTTTAATGAGCAGTTCTTC	CASSAAGGFNEQFF
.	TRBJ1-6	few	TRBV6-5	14	TGTGCCAGCAGTTACCAACGGGGGAATTCACCCCTCCACTTT	CASSYQRGNSPLHF
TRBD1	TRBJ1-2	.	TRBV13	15	TGTGCCAGCAGCAACGGACAGGCCCGGGTCTATGGCTACACCTTC	CASSNGQARVYGYTF
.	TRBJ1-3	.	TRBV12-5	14	TGTGCTAGTGGTTTCTCTGGAGACGGAAACACCATATATTTT	CASGFSGDGNTIYF
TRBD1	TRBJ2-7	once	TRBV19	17	TGTGCCAGTAGTGACACCCTGGTAGGGACAGGGGAGTACGAGCAGTACTTC	CASSDTLVGTGEYEQYF
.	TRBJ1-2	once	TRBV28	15	TGTGCCAGCAGTACCTCGACAGGAATAAACTATGGCTACACCTTC	CASSTSTGINYGYTF
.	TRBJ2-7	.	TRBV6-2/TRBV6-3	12	TGTGCCAGCAGTTCTGGGGCTGGCGAGCAGTACTTC	CASSSGAGEQYF
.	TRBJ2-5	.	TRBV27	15	TGTGCCAGCAGTTTATCCCCCAGTAACCAAGAGACCCAGTACTTC	CASSLSPSNQETQYF
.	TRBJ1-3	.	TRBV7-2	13	TGTGCCAGCAGTTCCAGGTCTGGAAACACCATATATTTT	CASSSRSGNTIYF
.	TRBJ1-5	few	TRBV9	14	TGTGCCAGCAGCTCAGAGGGGGGCAATCAGCCCCAGCATTTT	CASSSEGGNQPQHF
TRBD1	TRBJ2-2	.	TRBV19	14	TGTGCCAGTAGTAGCAGGGGGCGCGGCGGGGAGCTGTTTTTT	CASSSRGRGGELFF
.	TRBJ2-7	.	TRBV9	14	TGTGCCAGCAGCGTAGGGTGGGGGGGCGACGAGCAGTACTTC	CASSVGWGGDEQYF
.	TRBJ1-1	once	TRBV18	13	TGTGCCAGCTCACTAGCCATGAACACTGAAGCTTTCTTT	CASSLAMNTEAFF
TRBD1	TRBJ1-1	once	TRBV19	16	TGTGCCAGTAGTCTAACAGGGGAAGCCTTGAACACTGAAGCTTTCTTT	CASSLTGEALNTEAFF
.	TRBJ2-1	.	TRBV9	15	TGTGCCAGCAGCGTAGAGGGGCTCTCCTACAATGAGCAGTTCTTC	CASSVEGLSYNEQFF
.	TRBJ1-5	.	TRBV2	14	TGTGCCAGCAGTGACGCCAGGGGTTTTCAGCCCCAGCATTTT	CASSDARGFQPQHF
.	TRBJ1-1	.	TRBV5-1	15	TGCGCCAGCAGCTCCCTGCCAGGATGGAACACTGAAGCTTTCTTT	CASSSLPGWNTEAFF
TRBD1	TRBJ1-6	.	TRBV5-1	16	TGCGCCAGCAGCCCGGATGGGACAGGGGTGTACTCACCCCTCCACTTT	CASSPDGTGVYSPLHF